These T cell receptor beta chains were read from a single sample in a study of Graves' ophthalmopathy and Graves' hyperthyroidism. TCRdb analysed the multiplex PCR reads with MiXCR anew, one entry per CDR3 protein. The sample lists around 1,000,000 distinct CDR3 sequences, 35% to 45% occurring once. Sequenced sample: peripheral blood or thyroid tissue (not recorded which). All receptors derive from an adult man with Graves' hyperthyroidism. Both conserved end residues are part of each CDR3. Each record gives: clone size, D gene, J gene, V gene, CDR3 protein, CDR3 DNA. The D gene is left open where the match is weak. Only part of the rows carry a size: once, few, many, or a class if the clone is expanded.

size: .
D: TRBD1
J: TRBJ1-1
V: TRBV19
CDR3: CASSLTTGGVGNTEAFF
DNA: TGTGCCAGTAGTCTAACAACAGGGGGCGTCGGGAACACTGAAGCTTTCTTT

size: .
D: .
J: TRBJ1-4
V: TRBV19
CDR3: CATLNRGASRGKLFF
DNA: TGTGCCACCTTGAATAGAGGGGCCTCGAGGGGAAAACTGTTTTTT

size: .
D: .
J: TRBJ1-2
V: TRBV25-1
CDR3: CASSEGPGPYGYTF
DNA: TGTGCCAGCAGTGAAGGTCCAGGCCCATATGGCTACACCTTC

size: .
D: TRBD2
J: TRBJ2-2
V: TRBV7-9
CDR3: CASRLAGGAGELFF
DNA: TGTGCCAGCAGACTAGCGGGGGGGGCCGGGGAGCTGTTTTTT

size: .
D: TRBD1
J: TRBJ1-2
V: TRBV5-1
CDR3: CASSPRDRGAGYTF
DNA: TGCGCCAGCAGCCCACGGGACAGGGGAGCTGGCTACACCTTC

size: .
D: TRBD2
J: TRBJ2-5
V: TRBV25-1
CDR3: CASSEGYLAGVQETQYF
DNA: TGTGCCAGCAGTGAAGGGTACCTAGCGGGGGTGCAAGAGACCCAGTACTTC

size: few
D: TRBD1
J: TRBJ2-3
V: TRBV5-1
CDR3: CATRRTGEADTQYF
DNA: TGCGCCACCCGCCGGACAGGGGAGGCAGATACGCAGTATTTT

size: once
D: .
J: TRBJ1-6
V: TRBV5-1
CDR3: CASSSGNSRAPLHF
DNA: TGCGCCAGCAGCTCGGGGAACAGCCGAGCACCCCTCCACTTT

size: .
D: TRBD1
J: TRBJ2-2
V: TRBV9
CDR3: CASSQVAGGNTGELFF
DNA: TGTGCCAGCAGCCAAGTAGCAGGGGGGAACACCGGGGAGCTGTTTTTT

size: .
D: .
J: TRBJ1-1
V: TRBV20-1
CDR3: CSAGGARVGTGAFF
DNA: TGCAGTGCTGGGGGGGCCAGGGTTGGCACTGGAGCTTTCTTT

size: many
D: TRBD2
J: TRBJ2-7
V: TRBV7-2
CDR3: CASSFSGLARGEQYF
DNA: TGTGCCAGCAGCTTTTCTGGACTAGCCCGGGGCGAGCAGTACTTC

size: few
D: TRBD1
J: TRBJ2-5
V: TRBV10-3
CDR3: CASSWGRGETQYF
DNA: TGTGCCAGCAGTTGGGGCAGGGGGGAGACCCAGTACTTC

size: few
D: .
J: TRBJ1-1
V: TRBV11-2
CDR3: CASSVGPPEAFF
DNA: TGTGCCAGCAGCGTCGGGCCCCCTGAAGCTTTCTTT

size: once
D: .
J: TRBJ1-1
V: TRBV10-3
CDR3: CAISELATGSEAFF
DNA: TGTGCCATCAGTGAGTTAGCGACAGGCTCTGAAGCTTTCTTT

size: .
D: .
J: TRBJ1-4
V: TRBV5-4
CDR3: CASGSLGGGEKLFF
DNA: TGTGCCAGCGGTAGCTTAGGAGGCGGCGAAAAACTGTTTTTT

size: many
D: .
J: TRBJ2-7
V: TRBV10-3
CDR3: CAISEPWGYLSYEQYF
DNA: TGTGCCATCAGTGAGCCGTGGGGGTACCTCTCCTACGAGCAGTACTTC

size: many
D: TRBD2
J: TRBJ2-7
V: TRBV5-1
CDR3: CASSLVTGGPSEQYF
DNA: TGCGCCAGCAGCTTGGTTACGGGAGGGCCCTCCGAGCAGTACTTC

size: .
D: .
J: TRBJ2-2
V: TRBV10-2
CDR3: CASREGQSGDTGELFF
DNA: TGTGCCAGCAGAGAGGGACAATCAGGGGACACCGGGGAGCTGTTTTTT

size: many
D: .
J: TRBJ2-7
V: TRBV19
CDR3: CASTDREGSYEQYF
DNA: TGTGCCAGTACCGACAGGGAGGGTTCCTACGAGCAGTACTTC

size: .
D: TRBD1
J: TRBJ1-1
V: TRBV20-1
CDR3: CSAGGQDYLEAFF
DNA: TGCAGTGCTGGGGGACAGGATTATCTTGAAGCTTTCTTT

size: .
D: .
J: TRBJ2-7
V: TRBV6-5
CDR3: CATKTALGTYEQYF
DNA: TGTGCCACCAAGACGGCTTTGGGGACCTACGAGCAGTACTTC

size: .
D: TRBD2
J: TRBJ2-7
V: TRBV10-3
CDR3: CASSFGGTSGSGDEQYF
DNA: TGTGCCAGCAGCTTCGGCGGGACTAGCGGGAGTGGCGACGAGCAGTACTTC

size: many
D: .
J: TRBJ1-2
V: TRBV5-1
CDR3: CASSESPGSGYTF
DNA: TGCGCCAGCAGCGAGTCCCCAGGGTCCGGCTACACCTTC

size: many
D: .
J: TRBJ1-6
V: TRBV7-3
CDR3: CASSRSPRAENSPLHF
DNA: TGTGCCAGCAGCCGTTCCCCGCGGGCCGAAAATTCACCCCTCCACTTT

size: .
D: .
J: TRBJ1-5
V: TRBV9
CDR3: CASSGTSGTQHF
DNA: TGTGCCAGCAGCGGGACTAGCGGGACCCAGCATTTT

size: once
D: .
J: TRBJ2-7
V: TRBV24-1
CDR3: CATSVGQSYEQYF
DNA: TGTGCCACCAGTGTCGGACAGTCCTACGAGCAGTACTTC

size: many
D: .
J: TRBJ1-6
V: TRBV10-3
CDR3: CAISNGLNSPLHF
DNA: TGTGCCATCAGCAACGGACTGAATTCACCCCTCCACTTT

size: many
D: .
J: TRBJ1-1
V: TRBV10-3
CDR3: CAISESTTENTEAFF
DNA: TGTGCCATCAGTGAGTCGACGACAGAGAACACTGAAGCTTTCTTT

size: few
D: .
J: TRBJ2-5
V: TRBV4-3
CDR3: CASSQDARGSETQYF
DNA: TGCGCCAGCAGCCAAGATGCGCGGGGATCAGAGACCCAGTACTTC

size: many
D: .
J: TRBJ1-6
V: TRBV20-1
CDR3: CSATTVNSYNSPLHF
DNA: TGCAGTGCTACGACGGTGAACTCCTATAATTCACCCCTCCACTTT

size: .
D: .
J: TRBJ1-5
V: TRBV19
CDR3: CASSIIGGNGPQHF
DNA: TGTGCCAGTAGTATAATAGGCGGGAATGGGCCCCAGCATTTT

size: .
D: .
J: TRBJ1-5
V: TRBV7-2
CDR3: CASSRITGLQPQHF
DNA: TGTGCCAGCAGCCGTATAACAGGGCTACAGCCCCAGCATTTT

size: many
D: .
J: TRBJ1-5
V: TRBV7-9
CDR3: CASSPTGELLSNQPQHF
DNA: TGTGCCAGCAGCCCGACCGGGGAGCTCCTTAGCAATCAGCCCCAGCATTTT

size: .
D: .
J: TRBJ1-2
V: TRBV7-2
CDR3: CASVDGGSDYGYTF
DNA: TGTGCCAGCGTTGATGGGGGCTCAGACTATGGCTACACCTTC

size: few
D: .
J: TRBJ2-7
V: TRBV5-6
CDR3: CASSLYQASYEQYF
DNA: TGTGCCAGCAGCTTGTATCAAGCTAGCTACGAGCAGTACTTC

size: .
D: .
J: TRBJ2-6
V: TRBV10-3
CDR3: CASSLRQLAGANVLTF
DNA: TGTGCCAGCAGTTTAAGGCAGCTGGCGGGGGCCAACGTCCTGACTTTC

size: .
D: .
J: TRBJ2-7
V: TRBV29-1
CDR3: CSKPRVPYEQYF
DNA: TGCAGCAAACCCCGGGTACCCTACGAGCAGTACTTC